The entry below gives a single T cell receptor beta chain sequence along with its context. CDR3 length: 16 residues. The germline gives CDR1 SGHRS, CDR2 YFSETQ. The V and J ends lost 2 bases and 8 bases, in that order; junction bases with no gene match: 9. The sample belongs to a study of T cells in tumors and immune-related adverse events. Produced via immunoSEQ multiplex PCR; TCRdb's table is partial and in-frame only. The profile covers 20,000 to 25,000 clones, with 85% to 95% appearing a single time and over 1.3% taken by the ten largest. This sequence originates from a female donor with metastatic renal cell carcinoma. The chain uses TRBV5-1 and TRBJ2-3; 12 bases align to TRBD1. The sample in question was lymph node tissue, obtained from a patient treated with anti-PD-1 therapy. The CDR3 region has the DNA TGCGCCAGCAGCTTTACCGGGACAGGGGGCGCGAGTACGCAGTATTTT. Protein: CASSFTGTGGASTQYF.